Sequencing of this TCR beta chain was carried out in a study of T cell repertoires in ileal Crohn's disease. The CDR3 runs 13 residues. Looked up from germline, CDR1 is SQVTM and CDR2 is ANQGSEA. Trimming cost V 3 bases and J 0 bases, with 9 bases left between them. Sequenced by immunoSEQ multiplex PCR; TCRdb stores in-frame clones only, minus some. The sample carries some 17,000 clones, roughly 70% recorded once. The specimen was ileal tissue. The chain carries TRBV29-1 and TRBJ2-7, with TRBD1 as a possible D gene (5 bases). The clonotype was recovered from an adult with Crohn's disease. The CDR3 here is CSVDDSSSYEQYF. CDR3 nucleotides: TGCAGCGTTGATGACAGTAGCTCCTACGAGCAGTACTTC.